These 10 T cell receptor beta chains came from one sample sequenced in a study of CD8 T cells in ankylosing spondylitis. MiXCR, run by TCRdb on the 5' RACE reads, gives a single entry per CDR3 protein. The data show about 150,000 distinct CDR3 sequences, around 43% seen once. Input material: synovial fluid, either unsorted or a sorted T cell fraction (not recorded which). These receptors originate from a male donor with ankylosing spondylitis.

J is TRBJ2-2 and V is TRBV5-1; D ambiguous. This CDR3 spans 11 amino acids. CDR1 and CDR2 (germline): SGHRS, YFSETQ. V was cut by 7 bases and J by 5 bases, with 6 bases left in between. The CDR3 region is CASGVTGELFF. The DNA for the CDR3 is TGCGCCAGCGGGGTAACCGGGGAGCTGTTTTTT.

The rearrangement links TRBV20-1 to TRBJ2-1; D is perhaps TRBD1 (7 bases). V was trimmed by 3 bases and J by 9 bases, leaving 15 bases between them. The germline V gene has CDR1 DFQATT and CDR2 SNEGSKA (reference sequence). This CDR3 comprises 13 residues. This chain's CDR3 is CSARVRQGGEQFF. The CDR3 bases are TGCAGTGCTAGGGTGCGGCAGGGGGGTGAGCAGTTCTTC.

The CDR3 DNA follows: TGCAGTGCTAGACAGGGGACGGACTACAATGAGCAGTTCTTC. It encodes CSARQGTDYNEQFF. The gene calls are TRBV20-1 and TRBJ2-1; D is perhaps TRBD1 (6 bases). This CDR3 is built from 14 residues. Trimming removed 2 bases from V and 3 bases from J, with 11 bases in between. Germline loops: CDR1 DFQATT, CDR2 SNEGSKA (reference sequence).

The chain links TRBV7-2 to TRBJ2-3; TRBD2 is a possible D gene (6 bases). The V and J ends lost 5 bases and 2 bases respectively, with 20 bases between them. Germline assignment: CDR1 SGHTA and CDR2 FQGNSA. The CDR3 is 17 residues long. The CDR3 nucleotides read TGTGCCAGCAGCCTAGGAGGGATCTCGGGCTACACAGATACGCAGTATTTT. Translating it yields CASSLGGISGYTDTQYF.

This clonotype has more than one count but fewer than ten. CDR3 in DNA: TGTGCCAGCAGTCCAATGACAGGGATGAACACTGAAGCTTTCTTT. Protein: CASSPMTGMNTEAFF. This sequence joins TRBV12-3 or TRBV12-4 and TRBJ1-1, with 7 bases aligning to TRBD1. Trimming removed 5 bases from V and 0 bases from J; junction bases left unmatched: 6. The CDR3 extends over 15 amino acids.

The chain recombines TRBV27 with TRBJ1-2; 7 bases are a match to TRBD1. V gave up 8 bases and J gave up 8 bases; unmatched junction bases: 17. The CDR3 length is 15 residues. The germline gives CDR1 MNHEY, CDR2 SMNVEV (reference sequence). The CDR3 reads CASGLQGFAARGYTF. CDR3 sequence (DNA): TGTGCCAGCGGATTACAGGGGTTCGCGGCGCGCGGCTACACCTTC.

V and J are TRBV12-3 or TRBV12-4 and TRBJ1-5; D not resolved. The CDR3 has 14 residues. V shed 2 bases and J shed 9 bases, with 14 bases lying between them. The CDR3 DNA reads TGTGCCAGCAGTTTAAGTTGGTCTGCTCGGCCCCAGCATTTT. This encodes CASSLSWSARPQHF.

This clonotype was seen a handful of times. J is TRBJ1-2 and V is TRBV29-1; TRBD1 matches at 8 bases. Germline values: CDR1 SQVTM, CDR2 ANQGSEA. CDR3 length: 14 residues. J lost 0 bases, V lost 8 bases, and 8 bases had no gene match. As DNA, the CDR3 is TGCAGCTCTTTAGGGACAGGAGCTAACTATGGCTACACCTTC. It yields the protein CSSLGTGANYGYTF.

The rearrangement links TRBV28 to TRBJ1-5, with D possibly being TRBD1 (5 bases). With 3 bases removed from V and 7 bases from J, the gap between germline ends came to 19 bases. Per the germline V gene, CDR1 is MDHEN and CDR2 is SYDVKM. The CDR3 sequence is 16 residues long. CDR3 DNA: TGTGCCAGCAGTTTGGCTCAGGGTCTTTTCGGCCAGCCCCAGCATTTT. This encodes CASSLAQGLFGQPQHF.

This clonotype has just a few counts. The chain joins TRBV20-1 to TRBJ2-3; D remains ambiguous. This CDR3 is 17 amino acids long. The V gene's germline CDR1 is DFQATT and CDR2 SNEGSKA (reference sequence). V lost 0 bases and J 4 bases, leaving 20 bases between the germline ends. The CDR3 protein is CSARDCCPANRADTQYF. CDR3 nucleotide sequence: TGCAGTGCTAGAGATTGTTGTCCTGCCAACCGGGCAGATACGCAGTATTTT.